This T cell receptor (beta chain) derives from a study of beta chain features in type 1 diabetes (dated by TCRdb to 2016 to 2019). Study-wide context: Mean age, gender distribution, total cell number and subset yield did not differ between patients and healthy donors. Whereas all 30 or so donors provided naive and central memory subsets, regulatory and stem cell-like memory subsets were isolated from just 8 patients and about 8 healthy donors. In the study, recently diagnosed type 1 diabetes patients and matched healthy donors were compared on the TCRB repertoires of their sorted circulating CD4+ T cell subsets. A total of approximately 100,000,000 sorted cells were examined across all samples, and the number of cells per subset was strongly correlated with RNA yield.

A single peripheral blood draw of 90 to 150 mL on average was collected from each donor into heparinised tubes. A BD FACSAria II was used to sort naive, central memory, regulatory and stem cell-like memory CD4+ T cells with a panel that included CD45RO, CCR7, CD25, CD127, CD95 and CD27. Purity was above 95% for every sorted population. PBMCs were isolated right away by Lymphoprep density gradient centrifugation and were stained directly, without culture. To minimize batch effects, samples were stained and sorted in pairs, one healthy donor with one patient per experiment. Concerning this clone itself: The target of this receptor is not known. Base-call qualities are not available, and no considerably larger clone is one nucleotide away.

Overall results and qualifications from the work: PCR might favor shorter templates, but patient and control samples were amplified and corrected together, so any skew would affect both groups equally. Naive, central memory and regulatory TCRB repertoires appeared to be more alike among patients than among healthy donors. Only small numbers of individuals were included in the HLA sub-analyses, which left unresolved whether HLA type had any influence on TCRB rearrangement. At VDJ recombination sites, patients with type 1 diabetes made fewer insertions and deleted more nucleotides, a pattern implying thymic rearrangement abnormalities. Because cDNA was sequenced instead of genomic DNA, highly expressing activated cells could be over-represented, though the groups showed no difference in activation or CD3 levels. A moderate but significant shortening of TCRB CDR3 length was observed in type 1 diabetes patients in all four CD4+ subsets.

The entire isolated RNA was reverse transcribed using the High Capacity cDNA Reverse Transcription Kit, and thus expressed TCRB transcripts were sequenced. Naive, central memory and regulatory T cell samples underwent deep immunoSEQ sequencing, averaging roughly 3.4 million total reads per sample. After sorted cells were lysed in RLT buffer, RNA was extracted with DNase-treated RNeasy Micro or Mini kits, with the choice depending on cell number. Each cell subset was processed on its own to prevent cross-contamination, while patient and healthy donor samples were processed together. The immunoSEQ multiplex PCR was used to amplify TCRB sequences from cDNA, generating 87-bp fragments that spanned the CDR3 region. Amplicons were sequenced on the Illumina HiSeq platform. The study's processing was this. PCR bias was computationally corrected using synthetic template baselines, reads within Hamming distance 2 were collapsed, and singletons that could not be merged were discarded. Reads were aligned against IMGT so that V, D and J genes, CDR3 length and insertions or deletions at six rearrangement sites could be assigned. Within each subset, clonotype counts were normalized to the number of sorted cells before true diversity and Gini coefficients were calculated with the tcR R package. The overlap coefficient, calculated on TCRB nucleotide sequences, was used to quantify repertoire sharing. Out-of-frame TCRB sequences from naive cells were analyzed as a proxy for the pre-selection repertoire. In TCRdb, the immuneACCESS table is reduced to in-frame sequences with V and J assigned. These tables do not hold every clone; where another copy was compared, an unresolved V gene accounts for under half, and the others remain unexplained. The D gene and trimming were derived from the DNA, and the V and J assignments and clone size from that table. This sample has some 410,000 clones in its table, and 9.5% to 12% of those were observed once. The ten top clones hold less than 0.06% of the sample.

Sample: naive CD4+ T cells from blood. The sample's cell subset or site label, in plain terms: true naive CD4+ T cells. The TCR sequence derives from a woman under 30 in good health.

This receptor has the CDR3 CASSLTPGQGAFF. In nucleotide form, the sequence is TGTGCCAGCAGCTTAACCCCGGGACAAGGGGCTTTCTTT. The chain was built from TRBV7-3 and TRBJ1-1; the D segment could be TRBD1, given 6 matching bases. V loses 0 bases, J loses 11 bases, and the germline ends lie 13 bases apart. The CDR3 runs 13 amino acids, cysteine and phenylalanine included. CDR3 DNA only is kept here, 39 bases in frame from base 1. From a lookup of the germline V gene, CDR1 and CDR2 are SGHTA and FQGTGA.